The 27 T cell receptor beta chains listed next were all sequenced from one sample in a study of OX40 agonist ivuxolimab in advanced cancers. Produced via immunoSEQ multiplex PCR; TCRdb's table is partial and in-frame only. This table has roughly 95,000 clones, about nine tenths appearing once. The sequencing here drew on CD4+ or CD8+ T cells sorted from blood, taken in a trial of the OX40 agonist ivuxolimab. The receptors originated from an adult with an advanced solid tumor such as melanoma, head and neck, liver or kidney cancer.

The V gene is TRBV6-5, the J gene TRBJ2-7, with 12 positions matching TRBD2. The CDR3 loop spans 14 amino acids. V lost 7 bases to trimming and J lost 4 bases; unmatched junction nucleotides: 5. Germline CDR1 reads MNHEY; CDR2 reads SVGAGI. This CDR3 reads CASTPGTSGYEQYF. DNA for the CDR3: TGTGCCAGCACCCCCGGGACTAGCGGGTACGAGCAGTACTTC.

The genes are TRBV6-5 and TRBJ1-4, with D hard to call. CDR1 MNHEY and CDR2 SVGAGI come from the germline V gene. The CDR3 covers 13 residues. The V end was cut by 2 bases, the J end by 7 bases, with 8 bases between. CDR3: CASSYGVGEKLFF. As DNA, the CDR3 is TGTGCCAGCAGTTACGGGGTTGGTGAAAAACTGTTTTTT.

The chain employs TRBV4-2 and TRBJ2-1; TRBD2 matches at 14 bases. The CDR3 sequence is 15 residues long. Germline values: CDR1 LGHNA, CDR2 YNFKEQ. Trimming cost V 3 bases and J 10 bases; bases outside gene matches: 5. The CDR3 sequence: CASSQGTSGSEEQFF. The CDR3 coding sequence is TGTGCCAGCAGCCAGGGGACTAGCGGGAGTGAGGAGCAGTTCTTC.

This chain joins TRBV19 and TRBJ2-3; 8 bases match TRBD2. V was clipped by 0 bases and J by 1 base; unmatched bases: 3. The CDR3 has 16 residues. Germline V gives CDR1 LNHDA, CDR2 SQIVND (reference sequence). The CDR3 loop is CASSIDLGLGTDTQYF. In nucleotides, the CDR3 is TGTGCCAGTAGTATAGATCTGGGACTAGGCACAGATACGCAGTATTTT.

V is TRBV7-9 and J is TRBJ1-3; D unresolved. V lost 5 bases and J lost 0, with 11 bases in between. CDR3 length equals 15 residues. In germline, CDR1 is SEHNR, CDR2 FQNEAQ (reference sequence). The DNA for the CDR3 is TGTGCCAGCAGCCTCTTTCAGAGCTCTGGAAACACCATATATTTT. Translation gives CASSLFQSSGNTIYF.

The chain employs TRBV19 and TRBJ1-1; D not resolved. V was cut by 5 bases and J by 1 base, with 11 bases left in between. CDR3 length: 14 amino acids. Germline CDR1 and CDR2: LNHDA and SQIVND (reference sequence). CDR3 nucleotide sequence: TGTGCCAGTAGTCTAGCAGGTCGGAACACTGAAGCTTTCTTT. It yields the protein CASSLAGRNTEAFF.

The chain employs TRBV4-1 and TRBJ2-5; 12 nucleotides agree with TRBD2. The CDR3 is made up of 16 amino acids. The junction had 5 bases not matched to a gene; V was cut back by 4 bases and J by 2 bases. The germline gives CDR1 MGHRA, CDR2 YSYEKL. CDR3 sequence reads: CASSLGTSGLQETQYF. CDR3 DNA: TGCGCCAGCAGCCTCGGGACTAGCGGGCTGCAAGAGACCCAGTACTTC.

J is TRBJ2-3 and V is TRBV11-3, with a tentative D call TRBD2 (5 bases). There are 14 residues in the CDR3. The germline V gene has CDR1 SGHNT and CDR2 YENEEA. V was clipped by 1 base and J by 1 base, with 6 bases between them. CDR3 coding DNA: TGTGCCAGCAGCTTAGTGCGGGGCACAGATACGCAGTATTTT. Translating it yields CASSLVRGTDTQYF.

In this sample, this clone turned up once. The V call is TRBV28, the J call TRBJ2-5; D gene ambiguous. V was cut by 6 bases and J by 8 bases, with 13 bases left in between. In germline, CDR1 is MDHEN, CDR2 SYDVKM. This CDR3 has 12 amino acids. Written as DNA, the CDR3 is TGTGCCAGCAGCCAAACTTCGGAAACCCAGTACTTC. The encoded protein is CASSQTSETQYF.

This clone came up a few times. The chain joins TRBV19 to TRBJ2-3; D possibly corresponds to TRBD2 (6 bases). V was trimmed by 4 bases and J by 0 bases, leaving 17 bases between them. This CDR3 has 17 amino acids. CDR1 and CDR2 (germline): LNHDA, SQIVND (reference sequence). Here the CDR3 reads CASSNRGSGTSTDTQYF. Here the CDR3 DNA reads TGTGCCAGTAGTAATCGGGGTAGCGGAACTAGCACAGATACGCAGTATTTT.

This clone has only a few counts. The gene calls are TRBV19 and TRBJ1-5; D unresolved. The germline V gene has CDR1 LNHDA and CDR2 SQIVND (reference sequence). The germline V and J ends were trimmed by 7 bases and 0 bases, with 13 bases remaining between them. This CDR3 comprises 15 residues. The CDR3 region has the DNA TGTGCCAGTACGGACGGACGGTTTAGCAATCAGCCCCAGCATTTT. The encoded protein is CASTDGRFSNQPQHF.

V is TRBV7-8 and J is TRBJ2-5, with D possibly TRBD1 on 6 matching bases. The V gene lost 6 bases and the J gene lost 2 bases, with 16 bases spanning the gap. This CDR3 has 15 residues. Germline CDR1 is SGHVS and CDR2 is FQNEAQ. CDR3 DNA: TGTGCCAGCAGACTGGACAGCTTTCGTCAAGAGACCCAGTACTTC. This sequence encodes CASRLDSFRQETQYF. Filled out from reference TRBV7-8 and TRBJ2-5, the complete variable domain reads GAGVSQSPRYKVAKRGQDVALRCDPISGHVSLFWYQQALGQGPEFLTYFQNEAQLDKSGLPSDRFFAERPEGSVSTLKIQRTQQEDSAVYLCASRLDSFRQETQYFGPGTRLLVL.

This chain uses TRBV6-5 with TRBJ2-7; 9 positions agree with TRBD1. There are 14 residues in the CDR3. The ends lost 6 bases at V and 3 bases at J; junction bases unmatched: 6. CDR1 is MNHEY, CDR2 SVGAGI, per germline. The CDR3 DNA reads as TGTGCCAGCAGACGGACAGGGGTGAGCTACGAGCAGTACTTC. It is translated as CASRRTGVSYEQYF.

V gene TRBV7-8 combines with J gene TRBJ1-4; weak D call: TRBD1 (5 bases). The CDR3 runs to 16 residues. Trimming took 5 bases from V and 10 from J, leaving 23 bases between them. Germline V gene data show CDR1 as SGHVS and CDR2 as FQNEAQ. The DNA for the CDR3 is TGTGCCAGCAGCGACCCCCGTAGGAGGGACGGAGGAAAACTGTTTTTT. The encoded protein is CASSDPRRRDGGKLFF.

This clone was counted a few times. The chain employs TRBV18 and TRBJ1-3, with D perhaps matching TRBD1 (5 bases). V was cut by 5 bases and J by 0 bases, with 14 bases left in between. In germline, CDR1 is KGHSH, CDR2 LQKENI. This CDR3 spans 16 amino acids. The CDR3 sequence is CASSGGTPVSGNTIYF. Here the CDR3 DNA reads TGTGCCAGCTCAGGTGGGACTCCTGTCTCTGGAAACACCATATATTTT.

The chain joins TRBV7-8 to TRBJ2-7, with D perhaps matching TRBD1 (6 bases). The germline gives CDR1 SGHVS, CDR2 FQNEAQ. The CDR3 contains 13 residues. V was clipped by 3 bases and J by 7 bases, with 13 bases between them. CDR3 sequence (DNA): TGTGCCAGCAGCTTCACCAACCAGGGGGAGCAGTACTTC. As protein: CASSFTNQGEQYF.

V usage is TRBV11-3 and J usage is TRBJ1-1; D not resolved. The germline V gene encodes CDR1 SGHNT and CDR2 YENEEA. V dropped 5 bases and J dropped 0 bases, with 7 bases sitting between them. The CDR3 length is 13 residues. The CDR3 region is CASSHGLNTEAFF. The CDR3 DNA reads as TGTGCCAGCAGCCACGGGTTGAACACTGAAGCTTTCTTT.

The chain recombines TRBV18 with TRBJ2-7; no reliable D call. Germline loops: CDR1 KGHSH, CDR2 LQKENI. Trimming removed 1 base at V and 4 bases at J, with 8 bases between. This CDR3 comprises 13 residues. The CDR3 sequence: CASSPRLAYEQYF. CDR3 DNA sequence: TGTGCCAGCTCACCACGGTTGGCTTACGAGCAGTACTTC.

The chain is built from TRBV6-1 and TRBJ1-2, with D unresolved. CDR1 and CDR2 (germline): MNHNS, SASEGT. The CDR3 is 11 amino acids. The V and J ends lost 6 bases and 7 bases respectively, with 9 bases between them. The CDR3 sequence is CASREVGGYTF. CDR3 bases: TGTGCCAGCAGGGAGGTGGGTGGCTACACCTTC.

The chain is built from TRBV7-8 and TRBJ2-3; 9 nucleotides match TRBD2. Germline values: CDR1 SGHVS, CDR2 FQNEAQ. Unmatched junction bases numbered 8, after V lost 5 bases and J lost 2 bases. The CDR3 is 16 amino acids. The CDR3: CASSARRLADTDTQYF. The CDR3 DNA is TGTGCCAGCAGCGCGAGACGACTAGCGGACACAGATACGCAGTATTTT.

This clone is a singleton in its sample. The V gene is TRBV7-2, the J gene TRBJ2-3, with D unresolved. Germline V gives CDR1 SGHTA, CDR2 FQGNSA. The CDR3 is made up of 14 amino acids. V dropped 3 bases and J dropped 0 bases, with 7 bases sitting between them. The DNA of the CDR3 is TGTGCCAGCAGCTTTCTTCACAGCACAGATACGCAGTATTTT. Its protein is CASSFLHSTDTQYF.

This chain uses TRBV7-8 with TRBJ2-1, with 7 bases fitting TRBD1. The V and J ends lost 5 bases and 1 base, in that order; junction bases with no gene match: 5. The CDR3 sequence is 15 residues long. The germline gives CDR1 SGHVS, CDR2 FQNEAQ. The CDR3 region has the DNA TGTGCCAGCAGCCCGCAGGGGGTATCCTACAATGAGCAGTTCTTC. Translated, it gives CASSPQGVSYNEQFF.

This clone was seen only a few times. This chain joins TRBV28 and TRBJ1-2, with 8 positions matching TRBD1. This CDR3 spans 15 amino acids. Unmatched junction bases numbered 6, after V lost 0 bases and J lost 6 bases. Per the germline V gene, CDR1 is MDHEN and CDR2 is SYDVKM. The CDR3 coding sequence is TGTGCCAGCAGTTTATGGCTGGCAGGGGGCGATGGCTACACCTTC. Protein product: CASSLWLAGGDGYTF.

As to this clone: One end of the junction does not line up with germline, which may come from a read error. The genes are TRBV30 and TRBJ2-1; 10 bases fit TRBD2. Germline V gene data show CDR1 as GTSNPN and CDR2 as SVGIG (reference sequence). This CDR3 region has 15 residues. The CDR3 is CAWCVWLAGDGRQFF. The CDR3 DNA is TGTGCCTGGTGTGTTTGGCTAGCGGGAGATGGAAGGCAGTTCTTC.

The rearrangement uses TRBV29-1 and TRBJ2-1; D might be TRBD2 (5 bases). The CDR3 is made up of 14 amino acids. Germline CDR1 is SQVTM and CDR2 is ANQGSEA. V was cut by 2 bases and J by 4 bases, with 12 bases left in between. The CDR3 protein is CSVEFPGLYNEQFF. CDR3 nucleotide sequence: TGCAGCGTTGAATTCCCTGGACTGTACAATGAGCAGTTCTTC.

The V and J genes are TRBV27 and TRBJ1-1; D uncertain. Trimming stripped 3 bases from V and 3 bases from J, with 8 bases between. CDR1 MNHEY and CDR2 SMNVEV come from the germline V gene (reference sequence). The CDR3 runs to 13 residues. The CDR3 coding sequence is TGTGCCAGCAGTTTGTTTAGGGACACTGAAGCTTTCTTT. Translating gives CASSLFRDTEAFF.

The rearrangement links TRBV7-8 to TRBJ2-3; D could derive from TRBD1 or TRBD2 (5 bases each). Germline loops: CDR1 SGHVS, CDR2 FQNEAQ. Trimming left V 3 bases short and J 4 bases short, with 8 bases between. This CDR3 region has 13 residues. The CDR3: CASSLGPSDTQYF. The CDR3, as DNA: TGTGCCAGCAGCTTGGGACCATCAGATACGCAGTATTTT.